One and the same sample provided the 13 T cell receptor beta chains below, sequenced in a study of blood T cell repertoires in COVID-19 (TCRdb year 2020). Library creation used the immunoSEQ multiplex PCR assay. In its TCRdb copy, this immuneACCESS table keeps in-frame sequences only and misses some clones. Where compared with another copy, unresolved V genes explain less than half of these, and the others have no known cause. This sample lists about 60,000 clones; approximately 80% were detected once. Around 12% of the sample comes from the top ten. The material sequenced was peripheral blood. The source of these receptors is a man aged 80 or over with acute or convalescent COVID-19.

V usage is TRBV27 and J usage is TRBJ1-1; no firm D call. The germline CDR1 and CDR2 sequences are MNHEY and SMNVEV (reference sequence). V was clipped by 0 bases and J by 0 bases, with 5 bases between them. The CDR3 runs to 14 residues. The CDR3, as DNA: TGTGCCAGCAGTTTATCCCCGGTGAACACTGAAGCTTTCTTT. As protein: CASSLSPVNTEAFF.

The chain couples TRBV6-5 to TRBJ1-1; 10 bases agree with TRBD1. CDR3 size: 14 residues. Losses at the gene ends were 8 bases for V and 0 bases for J; bases not matched to a gene: 3. Germline V CDR1 and CDR2: MNHEY, SVGAGI. DNA for the CDR3: TGTGCCAGCGGGGACAGGGGAATGAACACTGAAGCTTTCTTT. It is translated as CASGDRGMNTEAFF.

V is TRBV6-5 and J is TRBJ1-2; 9 bases agree with TRBD1. The CDR3 runs to 15 residues. The germline gives CDR1 MNHEY, CDR2 SVGAGI. Trimming at V came to 4 bases and at J to 1 base, leaving 4 bases not matched to a gene. The CDR3 DNA sequence: TGTGCCAGCAGTTGGACAGGGGACATTAACTATGGCTACACCTTC. Translating it yields CASSWTGDINYGYTF.

The chain carries TRBV9 and TRBJ2-3, with 8 bases identical to TRBD2. This CDR3 spans 13 amino acids. Germline V CDR1 and CDR2: SGDLS, YYNGEE. With V trimmed by 4 bases and J by 8 bases, 6 bases remained unmatched. The CDR3 DNA reads as TGTGCCAGCAGCACCACTAGCGGCGTTACGCAGTATTTT. It is translated as CASSTTSGVTQYF.

The CDR3: CASSPPRQGGYGYTF. CDR3 DNA: TGTGCCAGCAGCCCGCCGAGACAGGGCGGCTATGGCTACACCTTC. J is TRBJ1-2 and V is TRBV5-6; 7 bases align to TRBD1. The CDR3 consists of 15 residues. J gave up 4 bases and V 4 bases, and 10 bases lay outside the gene matches. The germline V gene encodes CDR1 SGHDT and CDR2 YYEEEE.

The rearrangement links TRBV2 to TRBJ2-5, with 10 positions matching TRBD2. With 4 bases clipped from V and 9 bases from J, the junction kept 11 bases outside the gene matches. Per the germline V gene, CDR1 is SNHLY and CDR2 is FYNNEI. CDR3 length: 15 residues. DNA for the CDR3: TGTGCCAGCAGTGCCAGCGGGGGGGCTAGAGTGGCCCAGTACTTC. Amino acids: CASSASGGARVAQYF.

The chain employs TRBV5-4 and TRBJ2-7; 8 bases line up with TRBD1. J gave up 2 bases and V 2 bases, and 3 bases lay outside the gene matches. Per the germline V gene, CDR1 is SGHNT and CDR2 is YYREEE (reference sequence). The length of the CDR3 is 14 residues. CDR3 coding DNA: TGTGCCAGCAGCTTTCAGGGGGCCCCCTACGAGCAGTACTTC. It specifies CASSFQGAPYEQYF.

The J gene is TRBJ2-6, the V gene TRBV27; tentatively, D is TRBD1 (6 bases). This CDR3 region has 16 residues. V was pared by 5 bases and J by 0 bases, with 11 bases between. CDR1 is MNHEY and CDR2 is SMNVEV in the germline V gene (reference sequence). The CDR3 loop reads CASSGKTGSGANVLTF. The DNA of the CDR3 is TGTGCCAGCAGTGGAAAGACAGGCTCTGGGGCCAACGTCCTGACTTTC.

This chain links TRBV5-1 with TRBJ2-1; D is unresolved. V was clipped by 6 bases and J by 13 bases, with 20 bases between them. This CDR3 is 13 amino acids long. Germline values: CDR1 SGHRS, CDR2 YFSETQ. Here the CDR3 reads CASNYGQNTPQFF. The CDR3, as DNA: TGCGCCAGCAACTACGGCCAAAACACCCCCCAGTTCTTC.

This clone was picked up a small number of times. The chain links TRBV19 to TRBJ2-2; tentative D call: TRBD1 (5 bases). Trimming shortened V by 11 bases and J by 1 base, and 14 bases separated the two germline ends. The CDR3 is made up of 14 amino acids. Germline values: CDR1 LNHDA, CDR2 SQIVND (reference sequence). CDR3 amino acids: CASDSLLNTGELFF. In DNA, the CDR3 is TGTGCCTCTGACAGCTTACTGAACACCGGGGAGCTGTTTTTT.

This clone was counted between two and nine times. This sequence joins TRBV2 and TRBJ1-2, with unresolved D. Germline V lookup: CDR1 SNHLY, CDR2 FYNNEI. The CDR3 sequence is 13 residues long. Trimming removed 4 bases at V and 4 bases at J, with 10 bases between. The DNA of the CDR3 is TGTGCCAGCAGTGTTTATGCGGGCTATGGCTACACCTTC. Protein product: CASSVYAGYGYTF. Variable domain in full (rest from reference TRBV2 and TRBJ1-2): EPEVTQTPSHQVTQMGQEVILRCVPISNHLYFYWYRQILGQKVEFLVSFYNNEISEKSEIFDDQFSVERPDGSNFTLKIRSTKLEDSAMYFCASSVYAGYGYTFGSGTRLTVV.

This chain joins TRBV4-2 and TRBJ1-6, with unresolved D. Germline V gives CDR1 LGHNA, CDR2 YNFKEQ. This CDR3 comprises 18 residues. Trimming stripped 1 base from V and 1 base from J, with 14 bases between. Written as DNA, the CDR3 is TGTGCCAGCAGCCAAGTTGAGGCCAAAGCGTCCTATAATTCACCCCTCCACTTT. Its protein is CASSQVEAKASYNSPLHF.

This clone showed up just once. The V gene is TRBV11-3, the J gene TRBJ1-1, with D uncertain. V lost 2 bases and J lost 8, with 6 bases in between. The CDR3 loop spans 11 amino acids. The germline V gene has CDR1 SGHNT and CDR2 YENEEA. The CDR3 here is CASSLRGEAFF. For the CDR3, the DNA is TGTGCCAGCAGCTTACGCGGGGAAGCTTTCTTT. Complete variable domain (other parts from reference TRBV11-3 and TRBJ1-1): EAGVVQSPRYKIIEKKQPVAFWCNPISGHNTLYWYLQNLGQGPELLIRYENEEAVDDSQLPKDRFSAERLKGVDSTLKIQPAELGDSAVYLCASSLRGEAFFGQGTRLTVV.